A single sample gave rise to the 24 T cell receptor beta chains below, sequenced in a study of neurological immune-mediated disorders. The time point is: technical triplicate 1. TCRdb re-called the 5' RACE reads with MiXCR, one entry per CDR3 protein. The sample holds 30,000 to 40,000 distinct CDR3 sequences, approximately 12% seen once. The material sequenced was PBMCs. Source of these receptors: a man in his 60s with HTLV-1-associated myelopathy (HAM/TSP).

The table lists this clonotype with many counts. The chain links TRBV20-1 to TRBJ1-2; 7 bases match TRBD1. The CDR3 is 12 amino acids. Looked up from germline, CDR1 is DFQATT and CDR2 is SNEGSKA (reference sequence). J was trimmed by 6 bases and V by 3 bases; bases with no gene match: 4. CDR3 nucleotide sequence: TGCAGTGCTAGGAACAGGGGCGATGGCTACACCTTC. Protein product: CSARNRGDGYTF.

This clonotype showed up many times. V gene TRBV20-1 combines with J gene TRBJ2-7; D is unclear. The CDR3 spans 14 residues. Germline CDR1 is DFQATT and CDR2 is SNEGSKA (reference sequence). V was trimmed by 0 bases and J by 3 bases, leaving 12 bases between them. CDR3 nucleotide sequence: TGCAGTGCTAGAGATCCGCAAGGGCGCTACGAGCAGTACTTC. Its protein is CSARDPQGRYEQYF.

The gene calls are TRBV7-8 and TRBJ2-7; TRBD1 or TRBD2 may be the D gene (6 bases each). Germline CDR1 is SGHVS and CDR2 is FQNEAQ. Trimming shortened V by 6 bases and J by 4 bases, and 16 bases separated the two germline ends. The CDR3 extends over 14 amino acids. DNA for the CDR3: TGTGCCAGCAGAGCTGAAGGGGGGTCATACGAGCAGTACTTC. Its translation is CASRAEGGSYEQYF. Full variable domain (missing parts from reference TRBV7-8 and TRBJ2-7): GAGVSQSPRYKVAKRGQDVALRCDPISGHVSLFWYQQALGQGPEFLTYFQNEAQLDKSGLPSDRFFAERPEGSVSTLKIQRTQQEDSAVYLCASRAEGGSYEQYFGPGTRLTVT.

This clonotype was found many times. The V call is TRBV5-6, the J call TRBJ2-3; no clear D. The CDR3 covers 12 residues. The germline V gene encodes CDR1 SGHDT and CDR2 YYEEEE. The V end lost 4 bases, the J end lost 3 bases, and 6 bases lay between the germline ends. The CDR3 is CASSLQTDTQYF. As DNA, the CDR3 is TGTGCCAGCAGCCTCCAAACAGATACGCAGTATTTT.

This clonotype is classed as medium-sized. The rearrangement links TRBV4-3 to TRBJ2-2, with 7 bases that match TRBD1. V dropped 0 bases and J dropped 5; count of bases not matched to a gene: 6. The germline V gene has CDR1 LGHNA and CDR2 YSLEER. The CDR3 consists of 16 residues. CDR3 DNA: TGCGCCAGCAGCCAAGATCTACAGGGGTTGACCGGGGAGCTGTTTTTT. Translation: CASSQDLQGLTGELFF.

This clonotype was recorded a few times. V is TRBV5-5 and J is TRBJ1-6; D not certain. The V end lost 4 bases, the J end lost 5 bases, and 16 bases lay between the germline ends. Per the germline V gene, CDR1 is SGHKS and CDR2 is YYEKEE (reference sequence). The CDR3 totals 16 residues. This CDR3 is CASSRTRAENNSPLHF. The CDR3 DNA follows: TGTGCCAGCAGCCGGACCCGGGCGGAGAATAATTCACCCCTCCACTTT.

This clonotype was counted at least ten times. In DNA form, the CDR3 reads TGTGCCAGCAGCTCTCAATTGGGGGCCCTCAGCTCCTACAATGAGCAGTTCTTC. Its protein is CASSSQLGALSSYNEQFF. The V call is TRBV7-9, the J call TRBJ2-1; TRBD1 is a possible D gene (6 bases). Germline loops: CDR1 SEHNR, CDR2 FQNEAQ (reference sequence). The V gene lost 4 bases and the J gene lost 0 bases, with 19 bases spanning the gap. This CDR3 region has 18 residues.

At least ten counts were recorded for this clonotype. CDR3 loop: CASSPDQPQHF. The CDR3 bases are TGTGCCAGCAGCCCCGATCAGCCCCAGCATTTT. This chain uses TRBV25-1 with TRBJ1-5; D unresolved. This CDR3 spans 11 amino acids. V gave up 6 bases and J gave up 5 bases, with 5 bases separating them. The germline gives CDR1 MGHDK, CDR2 SYGVNS.

There are many counts of this clonotype. A clone one base away is much larger, so this may be a read error. CDR3 region: CASSGQVRDQSQHF. CDR3 sequence (DNA): TGCGCCAGCAGCGGACAGGTGAGAGATCAGTCCCAGCATTTT. The chain carries TRBV10-1 and TRBJ1-5; TRBD1 aligns across 7 bases. Germline CDR1 WNHNN, CDR2 SYGVQD (reference sequence). This CDR3 contains 14 residues.

Many counts were recorded for this clonotype. The rearrangement uses TRBV10-2 and TRBJ1-2; 9 bases are a match to TRBD1. CDR3 length equals 14 residues. Germline V gene data show CDR1 as WSHSY and CDR2 as SAAADI. The J segment lost 6 bases and the V segment lost 2 bases, leaving 4 bases of the junction unmatched. The CDR3 loop reads CASSERDRADGYTF. CDR3 nucleotide sequence: TGCGCCAGCAGTGAGCGGGACAGGGCAGATGGCTACACCTTC.

This clonotype was counted at least ten times. The chain carries TRBV28 and TRBJ2-7, with a possible D match to TRBD2 (7 bases). Trimming took off 6 bases at V and 0 bases at J, with 15 bases between the two ends. The CDR3 sequence is 15 residues long. Germline V gene lookup returns CDR1 MDHEN and CDR2 SYDVKM. The CDR3 nucleotides are TGTGCCAGCAGGGGGGCTAGCGGCAGCTCCTACGAGCAGTACTTC. This sequence encodes CASRGASGSSYEQYF.

This clonotype was seen repeatedly, ten times or more. The V gene is TRBV5-1, the J gene TRBJ2-7; 8 positions agree with TRBD1. The CDR3 is 16 amino acids. Germline V gives CDR1 SGHRS, CDR2 YFSETQ. V gave up 2 bases and J gave up 1 base; unmatched junction bases: 8. Here the CDR3 DNA reads TGCGCCAGCAGCTTAGCTCAGGGGGCTTTATCCTACGAGCAGTACTTC. As protein: CASSLAQGALSYEQYF.

The sample holds many counts of this clonotype. V is TRBV20-1 and J is TRBJ2-5, with D perhaps TRBD1 (5 bases). Per germline, CDR1 DFQATT and CDR2 SNEGSKA (reference sequence). The germline V and J ends were trimmed by 6 bases and 2 bases, with 19 bases remaining between them. CDR3 length equals 15 residues. The CDR3 coding sequence is TGCAGTGCGTCGACAGTTGATATCCAACAAGAGACCCAGTACTTC. This encodes CSASTVDIQQETQYF.

This clonotype came up a few times. This chain uses TRBV7-6 with TRBJ1-5, with D tentatively TRBD1 (5 bases). Deletions cut 1 base from V and 3 bases from J, with 7 bases between. The CDR3 has 14 amino acids. CDR1 SGHVS and CDR2 FNYEAQ come from the germline V gene. The CDR3 DNA reads TGTGCCAGCAGCTTAGAGGACAACAATCAGCCCCAGCATTTT. Translated, it gives CASSLEDNNQPQHF.

In its sample, this clonotype was seen many times. The chain joins TRBV29-1 to TRBJ2-1; 7 nucleotides line up with TRBD1. This CDR3 spans 14 amino acids. Germline V lookup: CDR1 SQVTM, CDR2 ANQGSEA. After removal of 6 bases from V and 0 bases from J, the junction contained 5 bases not matched to a gene. The CDR3 loop reads CSVVDRASYNEQFF. CDR3 DNA sequence: TGCAGCGTCGTAGACAGGGCCTCCTACAATGAGCAGTTCTTC.

In this sample, this clonotype turned up many times. The chain uses TRBV20-1 and TRBJ2-1, with D possibly TRBD2 on 5 matching bases. The CDR3 covers 16 residues. The V end lost 0 bases, the J end lost 9 bases, and 21 bases lay between the germline ends. Germline CDR1 and CDR2: DFQATT and SNEGSKA (reference sequence). CDR3 sequence (DNA): TGCAGTGCTAGAGATCCGAGGGTCGGTGTGCGTGGTGAGCAGTTCTTC. Encoded protein: CSARDPRVGVRGEQFF.

The gene calls are TRBV7-9 and TRBJ2-5; no clear D. The length of the CDR3 is 11 residues. Germline assignment: CDR1 SEHNR and CDR2 FQNEAQ (reference sequence). CDR3 loop: CTSSLGKTQYF. DNA for the CDR3: TGTACAAGCAGCTTAGGGAAGACCCAGTACTTC.

This clonotype has a count of ten or more. J is TRBJ2-7 and V is TRBV5-1, with D perhaps matching TRBD1 or TRBD2 (5 bases each). The CDR3 sequence is 16 residues long. Trimming stripped 4 bases from V and 0 bases from J, with 17 bases between. Germline values: CDR1 SGHRS, CDR2 YFSETQ. The CDR3 loop reads CASSPQFGASSYEQYF. For the CDR3, the DNA is TGCGCCAGCAGCCCCCAGTTCGGGGCTAGCTCCTACGAGCAGTACTTC.

This clonotype was seen ten or more times. This chain uses TRBV5-1 with TRBJ1-2; D is undetermined. CDR1 and CDR2 (germline): SGHRS, YFSETQ. The V gene lost 0 bases and the J gene lost 12 bases, with 18 bases spanning the gap. The CDR3 extends over 14 amino acids. CDR3 in DNA: TGCGCCAGCAGCTTGGGACCAGGATCGTCATACCACACCTTC. Translation: CASSLGPGSSYHTF.

Ten or more counts support this clonotype. The rearrangement links TRBV5-1 to TRBJ2-3, with unresolved D. The CDR3 length is 14 residues. Germline CDR1 reads SGHRS; CDR2 reads YFSETQ. V lost 4 bases and J 4 bases, leaving 13 bases between the germline ends. The CDR3 loop is CASSTERSSDTQYF. As DNA, the CDR3 is TGCGCCAGCAGCACGGAGCGCTCATCAGATACGCAGTATTTT.

This clonotype was seen at least ten times. In nucleotides, the CDR3 is TGTGCCAGCAGCGTATCCGCTAGCGGTTACAATGAGCAGTTCTTC. Translated: CASSVSASGYNEQFF. The chain couples TRBV5-5 to TRBJ2-1; 7 positions match TRBD2. The germline CDR1 and CDR2 sequences are SGHKS and YYEKEE (reference sequence). The V gene end was trimmed by 4 bases and the J gene end by 4 bases; junction bases not matched to a gene: 8. The CDR3 is 15 residues long.

This clonotype was seen at least ten times. Written as DNA, the CDR3 is TGTGCCAGCAGCCACGGGATACAACTCCGCGAGCAGTACTTC. Amino acid sequence: CASSHGIQLREQYF. The chain employs TRBV11-2 and TRBJ2-7, with D tentatively TRBD2 (5 bases). Germline values: CDR1 SGHAT, CDR2 FQNNGV. The CDR3 sequence is 14 residues long. V lost 5 bases and J lost 6, with 17 bases in between.

Many counts were recorded for this clonotype. The genes are TRBV28 and TRBJ2-7, with D perhaps assigned TRBD1 or TRBD2 (6 bases each). CDR1 is MDHEN, CDR2 SYDVKM, per germline. Trimming pared 3 bases from V and 9 bases from J, leaving 15 bases between. This CDR3 region has 13 residues. CDR3 protein: CASSLPRGARQYF. For the CDR3, the DNA is TGTGCCAGCAGTTTGCCTAGGGGGGCCCGGCAGTACTTC.

This clonotype appeared many times. The chain couples TRBV5-1 to TRBJ1-6; 9 nucleotides match TRBD1. The V gene end was trimmed by 2 bases and the J gene end by 8 bases; junction bases not matched to a gene: 5. Germline V CDR1 and CDR2: SGHRS, YFSETQ. The CDR3 runs to 15 residues. CDR3 in DNA: TGCGCCAGCAGCTTAGGACAGGGGAAGGATTCACCCCTCCACTTT. It encodes CASSLGQGKDSPLHF.